The 11 T cell receptor beta chains below were found in one sample sequenced in a study of T cells in Graves' hyperthyroidism and ophthalmopathy. Amplification of TCR beta CDR3 regions used RNA as the template. RT-PCR in the first round (using the HTBI primer set) targeted the TCR CDR3. TCRdb called the multiplex PCR reads again in MiXCR, with one record for every CDR3 protein. The sample consists of about 210,000 distinct CDR3 sequences, under 20% of them appearing once. Input material: blood. The receptor source for this set is a middle-aged man with Graves' hyperthyroidism.

This chain uses TRBV7-6 with TRBJ2-5, with D maybe TRBD2 (6 bases). Per germline, CDR1 SGHVS and CDR2 FNYEAQ. V lost 10 bases to trimming and J lost 5 bases, with 20 bases between them. The CDR3 extends over 14 amino acids. The CDR3 DNA follows: TGTGCCAAACAGAGAAGGGGAAGCGGGGAGACCCAGTACTTC. The encoded protein is CAKQRRGSGETQYF.

The chain carries TRBV29-1 and TRBJ2-7; tentatively, D is TRBD1 (6 bases). Germline loops: CDR1 SQVTM, CDR2 ANQGSEA. Trimming shortened V by 4 bases and J by 4 bases, and 17 bases separated the two germline ends. The CDR3 consists of 14 residues. CDR3: CSVGPPGANYEQYF. CDR3 coding DNA: TGCAGCGTTGGCCCCCCAGGGGCCAATTACGAGCAGTACTTC.

The sample holds many counts of this clonotype. The rearrangement links TRBV12-3 or TRBV12-4 to TRBJ1-1; D is uncertain. The CDR3 extends over 13 amino acids. V lost 5 bases and J lost 2, with 9 bases in between. As DNA, the CDR3 is TGTGCCAGCAGTGCGACATTTAACACTGAAGCTTTCTTT. It yields the protein CASSATFNTEAFF.

This clonotype came up many times. The genes are TRBV5-5 and TRBJ1-1; D unresolved. This CDR3 is 11 amino acids long. The ends were cut back, 10 bases at V and 0 bases at J, with 7 bases in the middle. Germline-derived CDR1 and CDR2 are SGHKS and YYEKEE (reference sequence). CDR3 sequence reads: CASWMNTEAFF. The CDR3 DNA sequence: TGTGCCTCCTGGATGAACACTGAAGCTTTCTTT.

In the case of this clonotype: This sequence may be a read error, since a much larger clone differs from it by one base. The chain carries TRBV7-9 and TRBJ1-5, with a possible D match to TRBD1 (5 bases). The CDR3 is 14 amino acids. Germline V gives CDR1 SEHNR, CDR2 FQNEAQ (reference sequence). The V end lost 2 bases, the J end lost 2 bases, and 7 bases lay between the germline ends. The CDR3 region is CASSLRGGNQPQHF. CDR3 sequence (DNA): TGTGCCAGCAGCTTACGGGGGGGCAATCAGCCCCAGCATTTT.

A note on this clonotype: This may stem from a read error, because a much larger clone lies one nucleotide away. The gene calls are TRBV24-1 and TRBJ2-3; 15 nucleotides agree with TRBD2. This CDR3 comprises 19 residues. Germline assignment: CDR1 KGHDR and CDR2 SFDVKD. The ends lost 3 bases at V and 7 bases at J; junction bases unmatched: 13. The CDR3 sequence: CATSDPGLAGGPSSNTQYF. As DNA, the CDR3 is TGTGCCACCAGTGATCCCGGACTAGCGGGAGGGCCAAGCTCAAATACGCAGTATTTT.

The chain is built from TRBV29-1 and TRBJ1-1; D gene unclear. The CDR3 totals 11 residues. Germline V gene lookup returns CDR1 SQVTM and CDR2 ANQGSEA. The V and J ends lost 3 bases and 7 bases respectively, with 9 bases between them. The CDR3 reads CSVDKGIEAFF. Here the CDR3 DNA reads TGCAGCGTTGATAAGGGTATTGAAGCTTTCTTT.

This clonotype has a count of ten or more. The chain recombines TRBV7-2 with TRBJ1-6, with D possibly TRBD1 on 5 matching bases. Germline V CDR1 and CDR2: SGHTA, FQGNSA. CDR3 length: 16 amino acids. Trimming took 1 base from V and 7 from J, leaving 14 bases between them. The CDR3: CASSLEGQGKNSPLHF. The CDR3 DNA sequence: TGTGCCAGCAGCTTAGAGGGGCAGGGAAAAAATTCACCCCTCCACTTT.

This clonotype appeared many times. The V gene is TRBV5-5, the J gene TRBJ2-7; D is ambiguous. Germline V gene lookup returns CDR1 SGHKS and CDR2 YYEKEE (reference sequence). V lost 3 bases and J 6 bases, leaving 10 bases between the germline ends. The CDR3 sequence is 12 residues long. CDR3 sequence: CASSSEAGEQYF. For the CDR3, the DNA is TGTGCCAGCAGCTCCGAAGCAGGCGAGCAGTACTTC. The entire variable domain, with the rest obtained from reference TRBV5-5 and TRBJ2-7, is as follows: DAGVTQSPTHLIKTRGQQVTLRCSPISGHKSVSWYQQVLGQGPQFIFQYYEKEERGRGNFPDRFSARQFPNYSSELNVNALLLGDSALYLCASSSEAGEQYFGPGTRLTVT.

This clonotype appeared a few times. This chain joins TRBV5-1 and TRBJ2-1; D may be TRBD1 (5 bases). Between the trimmed V and J ends, which lost 4 bases and 0 bases, there was a span of 8 bases. Per germline, CDR1 SGHRS and CDR2 YFSETQ. The CDR3 length is 14 residues. CDR3 coding DNA: TGCGCCAGCAGCGGAGACAGCTCCTACAATGAGCAGTTCTTC. Residues: CASSGDSSYNEQFF.

This clonotype was found a few times. The chain is built from TRBV15 and TRBJ2-1, with TRBD2 as a possible D gene (6 bases). This CDR3 region has 15 residues. Germline V gives CDR1 LNHNV, CDR2 YYDKDF (reference sequence). V was pared by 0 bases and J by 4 bases, with 10 bases between. The CDR3 region has the DNA TGTGCCACCAGCAGAGAGGGACTCGGTTACAATGAGCAGTTCTTC. It translates to CATSREGLGYNEQFF. Variable domain in full (rest from reference TRBV15 and TRBJ2-1): DAMVIQNPRYQVTQFGKPVTLSCSQTLNHNVMYWYQQKSSQAPKLLFHYYDKDFNNEADTPDNFQSRRPNTSFCFLDIRSPGLGDTAMYLCATSREGLGYNEQFFGPGTRLTVL.